The clone carrying this T cell receptor (beta chain) was counted between two and nine times. The antigen is undetermined. Looked up from germline, CDR1 is SEHNR and CDR2 is FQNEAQ (reference sequence). Trimming took 5 bases from V and 4 from J; bases not matched to a gene: 10. The CDR3 covers 16 residues. The sample comes from a study of blood T cells in healthy people across ages. About the study: Per two T cells, about one barcoded beta molecule was captured through template switching. Study-level results: Roughly linear declines in TCR beta diversity per million T cells occurred with age.

Then a second PCR, running about 6 to 12 cycles, was carried out with a sample-barcoded 5' primer and a J-beta primer mix. TCRdb reprocessed the 5' RACE reads with MiXCR, giving one entry per CDR3 protein. The sample carries about a million distinct CDR3 sequences, roughly two fifths recorded once. The sequence came from a man in his late teens or twenties in good health. The chain uses TRBV7-9 and TRBJ1-2; 10 bases align to TRBD1. The sequencing input was blood. CDR3 sequence (DNA): TGTGCCAGCAGCAGATCGACAGGGGGCATAGCCTATGGCTACACCTTC. It is translated as CASSRSTGGIAYGYTF.